These 2 T cell receptor beta chains were all obtained from the same sample, sequenced in a study of cytomegalovirus exposure and HLA in healthy donors. PCR used 60 Vbeta primers and 13 Jbeta primers. Produced via immunoSEQ multiplex PCR; TCRdb's table is partial and in-frame only. The sample lists roughly 110,000 clones; 70% to 85% were seen once. Sequenced input: PBMCs. The receptors were sampled from a man in his 60s in good health and CMV-seronegative.

This clone was seen a handful of times. The chain combines TRBV15 with TRBJ1-4; D gene uncertain. The CDR3 runs to 14 residues. V lost 3 bases to trimming and J lost 8 bases, with 13 bases between them. Looked up from germline, CDR1 is LNHNV and CDR2 is YYDKDF (reference sequence). The CDR3 sequence is CATSRAAGYEKLFF. CDR3 in DNA: TGTGCCACCAGCAGGGCGGCGGGGTACGAAAAACTGTTTTTT.

The chain uses TRBV19 and TRBJ2-2; 8 positions match TRBD2. Germline V gene lookup returns CDR1 LNHDA and CDR2 SQIVND (reference sequence). The CDR3 has 16 amino acids. V shed 10 bases, J shed 2 bases, and the junction held 12 bases outside the gene matches. CDR3 sequence (DNA): TGTGCCACGGGAACTCCGGGACTAGGAAACACCGGGGAGCTGTTTTTT. This gives the protein CATGTPGLGNTGELFF.